This T cell receptor beta chain appears in the sequencing data of a study of blood T cell repertoires in COVID-19. Study context: The origin of the acute and convalescent COVID-19 samples was the United States, Italy and Spain.

The repertoire was sequenced with immunoSEQ multiplex PCR; TCRdb's copy has only in-frame clones and lacks some. This table has 100,000 to 150,000 clones, 80% appearing once. From germline, CDR1 is MNHNY and CDR2 SVGAGI (reference sequence). The CDR3 runs 14 residues. The V gene end was trimmed by 8 bases and the J gene end by 1 base; junction bases not matched to a gene: 2. The sequence came from a human donor in a cohort sampled during active COVID-19. The material sequenced was peripheral blood. V gene TRBV6-6 combines with J gene TRBJ2-1, with TRBD2 matching over 10 bases. CDR3 region: CASETSGSYNEQFF. CDR3 DNA: TGTGCCAGCGAGACTAGCGGGTCCTACAATGAGCAGTTCTTC.